Listed below are T cell receptor beta chains from one sample, sequenced in a study of T cell responses to AZD1222 COVID-19 vaccine. Sequencing used immunoSEQ multiplex PCR; TCRdb keeps in-frame clones, though not all of them. In the table there are approximately 110,000 clones, approximately 90% of which are singletons. This specimen consisted of peripheral blood, obtained 28 days after the second AZD1222 dose. These receptors all come from an adult who received the AZD1222 COVID-19 vaccine. Each CDR3 is given with its conserved first and last residue. D genes are given only for firm matches. A row's size may be missing; if present it is once, few, many or a size class.

cdr3_nt cdr3_aa clone_size cdr3_length v_call d_call j_call
TGTGCCAGCAGTTTCCGAGGTCAGGGTTACGACACTGAAGCTTTCTTT CASSFRGQGYDTEAFF . 16 TRBV27 . TRBJ1-1
TGCGCCAGCAGCCCGGCTCATGGAGTGGTAACACCCTTTACGCAGTATTTT CASSPAHGVVTPFTQYF . 17 TRBV5-1 . TRBJ2-3
TGTGCCAGTGGGACACACACCGGGGAGCTGTTTTTT CASGTHTGELFF . 12 TRBV2 . TRBJ2-2
TGCAGCCTCAACCCGGACGGGAGCTCCTACAATGAGCAGTTCTTC CSLNPDGSSYNEQFF . 15 TRBV29-1 . TRBJ2-1
TGTGCCAGCAGCTTGGCGGTGACAGGGGTATGGGGCTACACCTTC CASSLAVTGVWGYTF . 15 TRBV5-5 TRBD1 TRBJ1-2
TGTGCCAGCAGCTTTGTGGGGTCCCCTGAAGCTTTCTTT CASSFVGSPEAFF . 13 TRBV5-4 . TRBJ1-1
TGTGCCACTACCCCAGGGATCACCTATGGCTACACCTTC CATTPGITYGYTF . 13 TRBV2 . TRBJ1-2
TGTGCCAGCTGGAGGGGCGGGTATGGCTACACCTTC CASWRGGYGYTF . 12 TRBV6-5 . TRBJ1-2
TGTGCCAGCAGTGAAGCGCGGGACAGGGTGGGGAATGAGCAGTTCTTC CASSEARDRVGNEQFF once 16 TRBV6-1 TRBD1 TRBJ2-1
TGTGCCAGCAGCCCGAGGGGGCAGCCCCAGCATTTT CASSPRGQPQHF once 12 TRBV6-5 . TRBJ1-5
TGTGCCAGCAGCCCAGGGACTAGCGGTCTATACAATGAGCAGTTCTTC CASSPGTSGLYNEQFF . 16 TRBV5-4 TRBD2 TRBJ2-1
TGCAGTGCTAGTCCGCGCAATGAGCAGTTCTTC CSASPRNEQFF . 11 TRBV20-1 . TRBJ2-1
TGTGCCAGCAGCCACGTGTACAGGGGGGAAGGGAACACTGAAGCTTTCTTT CASSHVYRGEGNTEAFF . 17 TRBV4-2 TRBD1 TRBJ1-1
TGCGCCAGCAAGGTGGGGGGCTCCTACAATGAGCAGTTCTTC CASKVGGSYNEQFF . 14 TRBV5-1 . TRBJ2-1
TGCGCCAGCAGCAGGACAGTTAACTATGGCTACACCTTC CASSRTVNYGYTF . 13 TRBV5-1 . TRBJ1-2
TGTGCCAGCAGTTCCCCCCTGGGGGCGCGAGAGCAGTTCTTC CASSSPLGAREQFF . 14 TRBV27 . TRBJ2-1
TGTGCCAGTAGTATAGAGGAGCAGCCCAATCAGCCCCAGCATTTT CASSIEEQPNQPQHF . 15 TRBV19 . TRBJ1-5
TGTGCCAGCAGCTCCACCGGATCTTCTGGAAACACCATATATTTT CASSSTGSSGNTIYF . 15 TRBV2 . TRBJ1-3
TGTGCCAGCAGTTTACCCAAACAGGGTATGGGGGAGCTGTTTTTT CASSLPKQGMGELFF . 15 TRBV28 . TRBJ2-2
TGTGCCAGCAGTAAGGTCCAAGAGACCCAGTACTTC CASSKVQETQYF . 12 TRBV2 . TRBJ2-5
TGTGCCAGCAGCCCGATTCGGGGGGCGGGGGGCACTGAAGCTTTCTTT CASSPIRGAGGTEAFF . 16 TRBV14 . TRBJ1-1
TGTGCCAGCAGTTTTCGAGACAGGGTCAACACTGAAGCTTTCTTT CASSFRDRVNTEAFF . 15 TRBV27 TRBD1 TRBJ1-1
TGCAGCGCCCAAAGACAGGCAATGAACACTGAAGCTTTCTTT CSAQRQAMNTEAFF . 14 TRBV29-1 . TRBJ1-1
TGTGCCAGCAGCTCGGGACAGGGCCATGGCTACACCTTC CASSSGQGHGYTF . 13 TRBV9 TRBD1 TRBJ1-2
TGCGCCAGCAGTGAGTCACAGGGGGCCACCTATGGCTACACCTTC CASSESQGATYGYTF . 15 TRBV10-2 TRBD1 TRBJ1-2
TGTGCCAGCAGCTTAGGTTTGGGACAGGGCTACGAGCAGTACTTC CASSLGLGQGYEQYF . 15 TRBV11-2 TRBD1 TRBJ2-7
TGTGCCAGTATTGCGGACAGGGGCGGGCTAGCGGGACGGGTCGGGGAGCTGTTTTTT CASIADRGGLAGRVGELFF few 19 TRBV19 . TRBJ2-2
TGTGCCAGCAGCCGAACTCCAGCGGGGTCCTACAATGAGCAGTTCTTC CASSRTPAGSYNEQFF . 16 TRBV7-6 TRBD2 TRBJ2-1
TGTGCCAGCAGTTTAACATCGACGGGGCTTAACTATGGCTACACCTTC CASSLTSTGLNYGYTF . 16 TRBV28 . TRBJ1-2
TGCGCCAGCAGCCTGACTAGCGGGGTGGGCAATGAGCAGTTCTTC CASSLTSGVGNEQFF once 15 TRBV5-1 TRBD2 TRBJ2-1
TGTGCCAGCAGCTCCGGGGAGGACGGGAAAGAGACCCAGTACTTC CASSSGEDGKETQYF few 15 TRBV11-3 . TRBJ2-5
TGTGCCAGCAGTTCGGGACAGGGGAGGTCTGGCTACACCTTC CASSSGQGRSGYTF . 14 TRBV27 TRBD1 TRBJ1-2
TGTGCCACCATCGCCAGGGCAGGAACTGAAGCTTTCTTT CATIARAGTEAFF . 13 TRBV24-1 . TRBJ1-1
TGTGCCAGCAGTTTATTGGTGGGCCCAGGTGGCGAGCAGTACTTC CASSLLVGPGGEQYF few 15 TRBV28 . TRBJ2-7
TGTGCCAGTCGACGACTTGGGGACAATGAGCAGTTCTTC CASRRLGDNEQFF . 13 TRBV6-5 . TRBJ2-1
TGTGCCAGCAGTGGGGACAGGCTCCTCCACTTT CASSGDRLLHF . 11 TRBV2 TRBD1 TRBJ1-6
TGTGCCAGCTGGCAGGGCTATAGCAATCAGCCCCAGCATTTT CASWQGYSNQPQHF . 14 TRBV2 . TRBJ1-5
TGTGCCAGCAGCATTATAGGATCAGCTAATTCACCCCTCCACTTT CASSIIGSANSPLHF . 15 TRBV7-6 . TRBJ1-6
TGTGCCAGCAGCCGATCGTGGGTCTACGAGCAGTACTTC CASSRSWVYEQYF . 13 TRBV5-6 . TRBJ2-7
TGTGCCAGCAGTGAGCCAAGGGCCAGGGTCGGGGAGCTGTTTTTT CASSEPRARVGELFF . 15 TRBV6-1 . TRBJ2-2
TGTGCCAGCAGTGAGATACAGGGGGCAGGAAACACCATATATTTT CASSEIQGAGNTIYF . 15 TRBV6-1 TRBD1 TRBJ1-3
TGTGCCAGCGTTACGGCCCTGTACCAAGAGACCCAGTACTTC CASVTALYQETQYF . 14 TRBV5-5 . TRBJ2-5
TGTGCCAGCAGATCCCGGGACCCACGTGAAAAACTGTTTTTT CASRSRDPREKLFF . 14 TRBV2 . TRBJ1-4
TGTGCCAGCAGCTTGAGAAGGAATCAGCCCCAGCATTTT CASSLRRNQPQHF . 13 TRBV5-6 . TRBJ1-5
TGTGCTAGTGGTTTGGTACCGAGGGGCAGCTTGTACAATCAGCCCCAGCATTTT CASGLVPRGSLYNQPQHF . 18 TRBV12-5 . TRBJ1-5
TGTGCCAGCACAGATCGAGGGGACACCGGGGAGCTGTTTTTT CASTDRGDTGELFF . 14 TRBV28 . TRBJ2-2